This paragraph covers one T cell receptor beta chain sequence. The CDR3 has 17 amino acids. Trimming stripped 5 bases from V and 7 bases from J, with 27 bases between. Germline V lookup: CDR1 LNHDA, CDR2 SQIVND (reference sequence). Methods used by the authors: The assay estimated nucleated cells by amplifying reference gene primers. The protocol was immunoSEQ multiplex PCR, while the TCRdb copy is restricted to in-frame clones and leaves out a portion. V, J and clone size were drawn from that table, and D and trimming were deduced from the DNA. Of about 120,000 clones detected, about 83% appear once; the ten largest clones hold 6.2%. This sample was included in a study of blood T cell repertoires in COVID-19. Study details: There were acute and convalescent COVID-19 samples, and they came from the United States, Italy and Spain. From T cells, B-cell-depleted T cells, or PBMCs came the material, which was cDNA or gDNA.

Sequencing was carried out using peripheral blood. The clonotype was recovered from a man between 65 and 85 years old with acute or convalescent COVID-19. The V gene is TRBV19, the J gene TRBJ2-7, with a tentative D call TRBD2 (5 bases). CDR3 protein: CASSPQGPRGSSAEQYF. The CDR3 nucleotides are TGTGCCAGTAGTCCACAAGGGCCCCGCGGGTCGTCGGCGGAGCAGTACTTC.